The 19 T cell receptor beta chains below all came from one sample that was sequenced in a study of Graves' ophthalmopathy and Graves' hyperthyroidism. Amplification from RNA transcripts yielded the TCR beta CDR3 regions. Investigators did first-round RT-PCR with HTBI primers, then second-round multiplex PCR. TCRdb fed the multiplex PCR reads into MiXCR, producing one record per CDR3 protein. Of 150,000 to 200,000 distinct CDR3 sequences in the sample, 30% to 45% were seen once. Sequencing was carried out using peripheral blood. The source is a man younger than 40 with Graves' ophthalmopathy.

This clonotype was observed at least ten times. The chain is built from TRBV12-3 or TRBV12-4 and TRBJ2-7, with D tentatively TRBD2 (6 bases). There are 15 residues in the CDR3. V shed 2 bases and J shed 2 bases, with 13 bases lying between them. The CDR3 sequence: CASSLSGRGPYEQYF. The CDR3 region has the DNA TGTGCCAGCAGTTTAAGCGGGCGGGGTCCCTACGAGCAGTACTTC.

The V and J genes are TRBV7-2 and TRBJ2-7; 9 bases agree with TRBD2. This CDR3 comprises 15 residues. From germline, CDR1 is SGHTA and CDR2 FQGNSA. V was pared by 4 bases and J by 3 bases, with 7 bases of the junction left unmatched. DNA of the CDR3: TGTGCCAGCAGCTCTATGAGCGGGAGGAGCTACGAGCAGTACTTC. This sequence encodes CASSSMSGRSYEQYF.

This clonotype was seen a single time. The V gene is TRBV6-1, the J gene TRBJ2-5; 7 bases are shared with TRBD2. The CDR3 extends over 14 amino acids. J was trimmed by 7 bases and V by 4 bases; bases with no gene match: 9. CDR1 and CDR2 (germline): MNHNS, SASEGT. Written as DNA, the CDR3 is TGTGCCAGCAGTGCCGGGACGGGGAGGGTGACCCAGTACTTC. Protein sequence: CASSAGTGRVTQYF.

The chain combines TRBV7-2 with TRBJ1-2; 8 nucleotides align to TRBD1. The V gene's germline CDR1 is SGHTA and CDR2 FQGNSA. This CDR3 contains 14 residues. With 4 bases clipped from V and 8 bases from J, the junction kept 9 bases outside the gene matches. CDR3 bases: TGTGCCAGCAGCTCGGACGGGACAGGCAACGGCTACACCTTC. Its protein product is CASSSDGTGNGYTF.

This clonotype was counted many times. This sequence joins TRBV28 and TRBJ1-5; no reliable D call. Germline V gene sequence: CDR1 MDHEN, CDR2 SYDVKM. The V and J ends lost 2 bases and 1 base respectively, with 18 bases between them. The CDR3 has 18 amino acids. The CDR3 spells CASSLEKARGSSNQPQHF. In DNA form, the CDR3 reads TGTGCCAGCAGTTTAGAAAAGGCCCGGGGATCAAGCAATCAGCCCCAGCATTTT. The variable domain in full, completed from reference TRBV28 and TRBJ1-5, reads DVKVTQSSRYLVKRTGEKVFLECVQDMDHENMFWYRQDPGLGLRLIYFSYDVKMKEKGDIPEGYSVSREKKERFSLILESASTNQTSMYLCASSLEKARGSSNQPQHFGDGTRLSIL.

This clonotype was found many times. J is TRBJ1-1 and V is TRBV18; 9 bases are shared with TRBD1. V dropped 4 bases and J dropped 1; count of bases not matched to a gene: 4. Germline assignment: CDR1 KGHSH and CDR2 LQKENI. The CDR3 is made up of 15 amino acids. This chain's CDR3 is CASSLNRGQNTEAFF. CDR3 nucleotides: TGTGCCAGCTCACTCAACAGGGGGCAGAACACTGAAGCTTTCTTT.

This clonotype was detected ten times or more. This sequence joins TRBV30 and TRBJ1-5; unclear D gene. CDR1 is GTSNPN and CDR2 is SVGIG in the germline V gene (reference sequence). Trimming removed 3 bases from V and 4 bases from J, with 10 bases in between. The CDR3 is 13 residues long. The CDR3 is CAWRENLNQPQHF. As DNA, the CDR3 is TGTGCCTGGAGAGAAAACTTAAATCAGCCCCAGCATTTT.

This clonotype was counted many times. The chain has TRBV28 and TRBJ2-4; weak D call: TRBD1 (7 bases). Germline values: CDR1 MDHEN, CDR2 SYDVKM. The CDR3 covers 14 residues. V dropped 5 bases and J dropped 3 bases, with 11 bases sitting between them. The CDR3 coding sequence is TGTGCCAGCAGTGAGCAGGGGGGCAAAAACATTCAGTACTTC. Encoded protein: CASSEQGGKNIQYF. The entire variable domain, with the rest obtained from reference TRBV28 and TRBJ2-4, is as follows: DVKVTQSSRYLVKRTGEKVFLECVQDMDHENMFWYRQDPGLGLRLIYFSYDVKMKEKGDIPEGYSVSREKKERFSLILESASTNQTSMYLCASSEQGGKNIQYFGAGTRLSVL.

The chain carries TRBV28 and TRBJ1-2; 11 bases are shared with TRBD1. The CDR3 spans 13 residues. CDR1 is MDHEN and CDR2 is SYDVKM in the germline V gene. The V and J ends lost 2 bases and 11 bases, in that order; junction bases with no gene match: 4. The CDR3 region is CASSLPGQGAYTF. The CDR3 DNA reads TGTGCCAGCAGTTTACCTGGACAGGGGGCTTACACCTTC.

This chain uses TRBV6-1 with TRBJ2-7; D is undetermined. The CDR3 has 15 residues. Germline V lookup: CDR1 MNHNS, CDR2 SASEGT. V shed 8 bases and J shed 2 bases, with 19 bases lying between them. CDR3 protein: CASVRRLGFTYEQYF. CDR3 DNA sequence: TGTGCCAGCGTCAGGAGACTCGGATTTACCTACGAGCAGTACTTC.

V gene TRBV29-1 combines with J gene TRBJ2-2; a possible D gene is TRBD2 (5 bases). CDR1 and CDR2 (germline): SQVTM, ANQGSEA. V lost 5 bases and J 1 base, leaving 11 bases between the germline ends. The CDR3 sequence is 14 residues long. CDR3 nucleotide sequence: TGCAGCGTTCGCGGGCTGGTGAACACCGGGGAGCTGTTTTTT. Amino acids: CSVRGLVNTGELFF.

This clonotype was counted ten times or more. This rearrangement joins TRBV10-3 to TRBJ1-5; 8 bases fit TRBD1. This CDR3 is 13 amino acids long. The germline V gene has CDR1 ENHRY and CDR2 SYGVKD. J gave up 7 bases and V 6 bases, and 5 bases lay outside the gene matches. The chain's CDR3 is CAISEDRVQPQHF. The CDR3 coding sequence is TGTGCCATCAGCGAGGACAGGGTCCAGCCCCAGCATTTT.

This clonotype was counted once. V is TRBV6-2 or TRBV6-3 and J is TRBJ2-7; weak D call: TRBD1 (6 bases). Deletions cut 6 bases from V and 6 bases from J, with 12 bases between. The CDR3 is made up of 12 amino acids. CDR1 is MNHEY and CDR2 is SVGEGT in the germline V gene. The CDR3 coding sequence is TGTGCCAGCAGCTACAGGGTGCTCGAGCAGTACTTC. Translation gives CASSYRVLEQYF.

In this sample, this clonotype turned up many times. The genes are TRBV28 and TRBJ2-7; D is possibly TRBD2 (6 bases). CDR1 MDHEN and CDR2 SYDVKM come from the germline V gene. V was pared by 7 bases and J by 0 bases, with 13 bases between. The CDR3 extends over 14 amino acids. The CDR3 region is CASTLVGGSYEQYF. CDR3 sequence (DNA): TGTGCCAGCACCCTGGTGGGGGGCTCCTACGAGCAGTACTTC.

This clonotype was observed a few times. The genes are TRBV27 and TRBJ2-7; tentatively, D is TRBD1 (6 bases). Trimming removed 3 bases at V and 7 bases at J, with 13 bases between. Germline V gives CDR1 MNHEY, CDR2 SMNVEV (reference sequence). CDR3 length equals 13 residues. The DNA for the CDR3 is TGTGCCAGCAGTTTGGGACAAGGGGCGGAGCAGTACTTC. This gives the protein CASSLGQGAEQYF.

Many counts were recorded for this clonotype. This chain uses TRBV28 with TRBJ2-5; 7 bases map to TRBD1. Germline V gene sequence: CDR1 MDHEN, CDR2 SYDVKM. Losses at the gene ends were 6 bases for V and 7 bases for J; bases not matched to a gene: 5. The CDR3 length is 12 residues. The CDR3 region has the DNA TGTGCCAGCAGGACAGGGAGAGCGACCCAGTACTTC. Translated, it gives CASRTGRATQYF.

In this sample, this clonotype turned up many times. V gene TRBV6-5 combines with J gene TRBJ2-7; TRBD1 or TRBD2 may be the D gene (5 bases each). The CDR3 contains 15 residues. Germline lookup yields CDR1 MNHEY and CDR2 SVGAGI. Between the trimmed V and J ends, which lost 4 bases and 6 bases, there was a span of 19 bases. CDR3 protein: CASSSSGTLVGEQYF. For the CDR3, the DNA is TGTGCCAGCAGTTCCTCGGGGACCCTAGTGGGCGAGCAGTACTTC.

This clonotype was found many times. The chain employs TRBV18 and TRBJ2-5, with D unresolved. There are 13 residues in the CDR3. V was trimmed by 3 bases and J by 2 bases, leaving 7 bases between them. Germline V gene data show CDR1 as KGHSH and CDR2 as LQKENI. The chain's CDR3 is CASSPNRQETQYF. In DNA, the CDR3 is TGTGCCAGCTCACCGAACAGACAAGAGACCCAGTACTTC.

V and J are TRBV28 and TRBJ1-6; 7 positions agree with TRBD1. Per germline, CDR1 MDHEN and CDR2 SYDVKM. V lost 3 bases to trimming and J lost 1 base; unmatched junction nucleotides: 3. This CDR3 is 16 amino acids long. The CDR3 spells CASSLPQGSYNSPLHF. In DNA, the CDR3 is TGTGCCAGCAGTTTGCCACAGGGGTCCTATAATTCACCCCTCCACTTT. Variable domain in full (rest from reference TRBV28 and TRBJ1-6): DVKVTQSSRYLVKRTGEKVFLECVQDMDHENMFWYRQDPGLGLRLIYFSYDVKMKEKGDIPEGYSVSREKKERFSLILESASTNQTSMYLCASSLPQGSYNSPLHFGNGTRLTVT.